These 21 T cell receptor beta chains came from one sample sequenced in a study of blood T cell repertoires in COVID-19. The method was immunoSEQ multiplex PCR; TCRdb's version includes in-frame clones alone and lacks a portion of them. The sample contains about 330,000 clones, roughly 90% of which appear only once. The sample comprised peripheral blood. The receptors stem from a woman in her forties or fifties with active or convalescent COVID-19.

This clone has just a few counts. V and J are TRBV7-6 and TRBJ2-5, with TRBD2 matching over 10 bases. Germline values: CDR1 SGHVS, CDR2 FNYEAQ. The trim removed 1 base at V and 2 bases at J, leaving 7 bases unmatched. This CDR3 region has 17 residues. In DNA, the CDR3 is TGTGCCAGCAGCTTAGGAGGGCTAGCGGGAGCTCAAGAGACCCAGTACTTC. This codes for CASSLGGLAGAQETQYF.

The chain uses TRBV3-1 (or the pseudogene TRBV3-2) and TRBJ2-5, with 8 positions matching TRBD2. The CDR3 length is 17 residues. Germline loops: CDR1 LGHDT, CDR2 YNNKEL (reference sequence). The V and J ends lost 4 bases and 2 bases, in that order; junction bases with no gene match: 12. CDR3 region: CASSPADSSGGQETQYF. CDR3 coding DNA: TGTGCCAGCAGCCCAGCTGATTCCAGCGGGGGTCAAGAGACCCAGTACTTC.

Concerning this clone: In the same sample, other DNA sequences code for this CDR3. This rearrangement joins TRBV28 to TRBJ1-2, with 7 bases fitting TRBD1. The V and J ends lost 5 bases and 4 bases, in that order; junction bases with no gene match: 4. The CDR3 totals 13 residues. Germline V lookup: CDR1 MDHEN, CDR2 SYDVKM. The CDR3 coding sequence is TGTGCCAGCAGTCGGGGACAGAGCTATGGCTACACCTTC. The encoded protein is CASSRGQSYGYTF.

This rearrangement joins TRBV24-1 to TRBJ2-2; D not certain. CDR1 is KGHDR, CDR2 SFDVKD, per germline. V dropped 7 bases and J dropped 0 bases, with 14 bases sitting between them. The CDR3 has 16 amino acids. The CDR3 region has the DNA TGTGCCACCAGCCGCCCGGGTCCAACGAACACCGGGGAGCTGTTTTTT. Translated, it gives CATSRPGPTNTGELFF.

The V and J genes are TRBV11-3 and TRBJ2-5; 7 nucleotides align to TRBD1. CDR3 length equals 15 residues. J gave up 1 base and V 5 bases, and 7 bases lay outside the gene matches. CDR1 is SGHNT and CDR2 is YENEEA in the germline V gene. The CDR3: CASSQGTASQETQYF. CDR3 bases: TGTGCCAGCAGCCAAGGGACAGCCTCCCAAGAGACCCAGTACTTC.

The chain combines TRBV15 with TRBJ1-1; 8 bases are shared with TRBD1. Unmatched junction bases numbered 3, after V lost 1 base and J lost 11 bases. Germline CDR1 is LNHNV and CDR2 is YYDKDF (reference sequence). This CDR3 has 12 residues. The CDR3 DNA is TGTGCCACCAGCAGAGGGACAGGGTTGGCTTTCTTT. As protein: CATSRGTGLAFF.

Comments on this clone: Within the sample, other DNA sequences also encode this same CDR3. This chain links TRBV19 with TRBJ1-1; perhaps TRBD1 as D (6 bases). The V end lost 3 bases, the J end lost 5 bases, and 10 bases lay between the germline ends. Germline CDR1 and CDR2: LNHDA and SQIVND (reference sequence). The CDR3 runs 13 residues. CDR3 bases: TGTGCCAGTAGTATCGTAGGGGGAACTGAAGCTTTCTTT. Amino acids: CASSIVGGTEAFF.

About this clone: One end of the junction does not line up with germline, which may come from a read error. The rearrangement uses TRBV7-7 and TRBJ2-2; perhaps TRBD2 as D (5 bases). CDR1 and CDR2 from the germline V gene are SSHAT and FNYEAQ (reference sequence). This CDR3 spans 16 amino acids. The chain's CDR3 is CASSLVPAGSTGELFF. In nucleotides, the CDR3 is TGTGCTAGCAGCTTAGTACCGGCTGGGAGCACCGGGGAGCTGTTTTTT.

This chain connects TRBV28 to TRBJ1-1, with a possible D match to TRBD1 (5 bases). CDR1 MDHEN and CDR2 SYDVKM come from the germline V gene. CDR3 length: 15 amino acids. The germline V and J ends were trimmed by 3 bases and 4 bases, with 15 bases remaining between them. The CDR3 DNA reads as TGTGCCAGCAGTTTTTCCCAGGGTCGGGTCACTGAAGCTTTCTTT. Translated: CASSFSQGRVTEAFF.

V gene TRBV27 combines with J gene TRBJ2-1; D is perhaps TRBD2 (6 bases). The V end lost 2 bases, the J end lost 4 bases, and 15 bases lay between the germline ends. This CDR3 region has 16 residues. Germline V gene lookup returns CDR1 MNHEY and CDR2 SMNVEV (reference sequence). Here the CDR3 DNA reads TGTGCCAGCAGTTTAATCGGGAGCTTGTCTTACAATGAGCAGTTCTTC. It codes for CASSLIGSLSYNEQFF.

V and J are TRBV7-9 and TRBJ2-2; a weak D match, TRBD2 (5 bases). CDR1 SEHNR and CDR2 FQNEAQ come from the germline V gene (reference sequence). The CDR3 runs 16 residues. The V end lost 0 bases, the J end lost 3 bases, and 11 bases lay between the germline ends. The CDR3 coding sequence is TGTGCCAGCAGCTTAGCGAGGGCAGACGACACCGGGGAGCTGTTTTTT. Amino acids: CASSLARADDTGELFF.

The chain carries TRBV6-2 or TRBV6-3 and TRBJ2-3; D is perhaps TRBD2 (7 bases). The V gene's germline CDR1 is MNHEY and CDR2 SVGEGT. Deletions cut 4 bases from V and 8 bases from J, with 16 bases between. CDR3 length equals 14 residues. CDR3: CASSSGGGSGTQYF. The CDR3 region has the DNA TGTGCCAGCAGTTCTGGGGGGGGCAGTGGTACGCAGTATTTT.

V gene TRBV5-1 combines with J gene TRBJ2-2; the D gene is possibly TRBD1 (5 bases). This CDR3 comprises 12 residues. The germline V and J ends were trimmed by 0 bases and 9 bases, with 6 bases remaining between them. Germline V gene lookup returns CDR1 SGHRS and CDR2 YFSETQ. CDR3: CASSLAGRELFF. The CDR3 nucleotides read TGCGCCAGCAGCTTGGCAGGGCGGGAGCTGTTTTTT.

As DNA, the CDR3 is TGTGCCAGCAAGAGAACAGGGGTTTCCTATGGCTACACCTTC. The encoded protein is CASKRTGVSYGYTF. The chain couples TRBV27 to TRBJ1-2; 7 bases are shared with TRBD1. Germline V lookup: CDR1 MNHEY, CDR2 SMNVEV (reference sequence). Trimming removed 7 bases from V and 4 bases from J; junction bases left unmatched: 9. The CDR3 runs 14 residues.

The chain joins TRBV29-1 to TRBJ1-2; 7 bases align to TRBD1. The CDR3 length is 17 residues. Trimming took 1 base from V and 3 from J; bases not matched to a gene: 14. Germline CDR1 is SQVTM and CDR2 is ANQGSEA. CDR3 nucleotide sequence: TGCAGCGTTGAAGGGGCAGGGGGTAAAGGATTGGACTATGGCTACACCTTC. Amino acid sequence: CSVEGAGGKGLDYGYTF.

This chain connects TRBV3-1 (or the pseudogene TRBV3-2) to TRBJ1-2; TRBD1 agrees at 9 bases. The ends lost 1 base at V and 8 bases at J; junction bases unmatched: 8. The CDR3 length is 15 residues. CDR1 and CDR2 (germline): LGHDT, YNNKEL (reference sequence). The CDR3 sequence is CASSQGQQGAGGYTF. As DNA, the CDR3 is TGTGCCAGCAGCCAAGGGCAACAGGGGGCAGGAGGCTACACCTTC.

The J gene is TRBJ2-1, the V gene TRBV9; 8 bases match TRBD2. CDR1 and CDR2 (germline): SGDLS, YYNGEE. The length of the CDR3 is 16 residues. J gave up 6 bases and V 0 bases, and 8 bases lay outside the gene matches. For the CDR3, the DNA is TGTGCCAGCAGCGTAGACCCGGGACTAGTTTTCAATGAGCAGTTCTTC. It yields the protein CASSVDPGLVFNEQFF.

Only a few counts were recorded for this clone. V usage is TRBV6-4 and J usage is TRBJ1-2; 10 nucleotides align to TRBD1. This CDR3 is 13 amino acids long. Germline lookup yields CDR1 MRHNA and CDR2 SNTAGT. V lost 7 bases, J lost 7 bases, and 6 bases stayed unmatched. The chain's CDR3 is CASKGTGVSGYTF. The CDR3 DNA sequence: TGTGCCAGCAAAGGGACAGGGGTTTCTGGCTACACCTTC.

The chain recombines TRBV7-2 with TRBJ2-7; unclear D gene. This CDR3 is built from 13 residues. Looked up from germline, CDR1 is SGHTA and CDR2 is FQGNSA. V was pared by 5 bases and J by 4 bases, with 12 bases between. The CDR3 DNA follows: TGTGCCAGCAGCCCGTCCCACAAATACGAGCAGTACTTC. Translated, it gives CASSPSHKYEQYF.

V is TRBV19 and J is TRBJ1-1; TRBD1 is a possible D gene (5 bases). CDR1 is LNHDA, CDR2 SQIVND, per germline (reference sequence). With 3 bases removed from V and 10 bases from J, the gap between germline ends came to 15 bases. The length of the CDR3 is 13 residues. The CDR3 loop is CASSIRGSRGAFF. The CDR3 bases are TGTGCCAGTAGTATTAGGGGCAGTAGGGGAGCTTTCTTT. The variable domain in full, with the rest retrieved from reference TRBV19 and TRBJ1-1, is DGGITQSPKYLFRKEGQNVTLSCEQNLNHDAMYWYRQDPGQGLRLIYYSQIVNDFQKGDIAEGYSVSREKKESFPLTVTSAQKNPTAFYLCASSIRGSRGAFFGQGTRLTVV.

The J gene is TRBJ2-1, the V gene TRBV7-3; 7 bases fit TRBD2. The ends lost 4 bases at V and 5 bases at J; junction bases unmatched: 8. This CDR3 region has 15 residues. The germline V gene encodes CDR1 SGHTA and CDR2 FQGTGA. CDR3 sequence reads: CASSSGRGRHNEQFF. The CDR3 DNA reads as TGTGCCAGCAGCTCTGGGAGGGGCCGGCACAATGAGCAGTTCTTC. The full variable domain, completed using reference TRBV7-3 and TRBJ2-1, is GAGVSQTPSNKVTEKGKYVELRCDPISGHTALYWYRQSLGQGPEFLIYFQGTGAADDSGLPNDRFFAVRPEGSVSTLKIQRTERGDSAVYLCASSSGRGRHNEQFFGPGTRLTVL.